Below are 5 T cell receptor beta chains sequenced from a single sample in a study of blood T cell repertoires in COVID-19. Profiling relied on immunoSEQ multiplex PCR, and the TCRdb table lists in-frame clones only, not all of them. Seen here are 130,000 to 150,000 clones, approximately 80% observed once, and the top ten hold 7% to 10%. The sequencing sample was made of peripheral blood. All receptors come from a human donor in a cohort sampled during active COVID-19.

The chain joins TRBV19 to TRBJ1-5; D gene unclear. V lost 5 bases, J lost 3 bases, and 8 bases lay in between. This CDR3 is built from 13 residues. Germline lookup yields CDR1 LNHDA and CDR2 SQIVND (reference sequence). The CDR3 nucleotides read TGTGCCAGTAGTCCAGACACCAATCAGCCCCAGCATTTT. This translates into CASSPDTNQPQHF.

The rearrangement links TRBV7-6 to TRBJ2-5, with TRBD1 matching over 7 bases. Germline loops: CDR1 SGHVS, CDR2 FNYEAQ. The trim removed 5 bases at V and 3 bases at J, leaving 15 bases unmatched. This CDR3 has 17 residues. The DNA for the CDR3 is TGTGCCAGCAGCCCTAGTAGGACGGGACAGCCAAAAGAGACCCAGTACTTC. Its translation is CASSPSRTGQPKETQYF.

CDR3 protein: CASSPTGFPSSPLHF. The CDR3 DNA is TGCGCCAGCAGCCCGACAGGGTTTCCTTCTTCACCCCTCCACTTT. The chain uses TRBV4-3 and TRBJ1-6, with TRBD1 identical over 7 bases. CDR1 is LGHNA, CDR2 YSLEER, per germline. V lost 4 bases and J lost 9; bases outside the gene matches: 9. The length of the CDR3 is 15 residues.

The chain is built from TRBV7-9 and TRBJ2-7, with 9 bases that match TRBD1. The CDR3 is 16 amino acids. Trimming at V came to 0 bases and at J to 6 bases, leaving 9 bases not matched to a gene. Germline values: CDR1 SEHNR, CDR2 FQNEAQ (reference sequence). The CDR3 reads CASSLASGDRGSEQYF. The CDR3 DNA is TGTGCCAGCAGCTTAGCTTCTGGAGACAGGGGGAGCGAGCAGTACTTC. The full variable domain, completed using reference TRBV7-9 and TRBJ2-7, is DTGVSQNPRHKITKRGQNVTFRCDPISEHNRLYWYRQTLGQGPEFLTYFQNEAQLEKSRLLSDRFSAERPKGSFSTLEIQRTEQGDSAMYLCASSLASGDRGSEQYFGPGTRLTVT.

This sequence joins TRBV7-2 and TRBJ2-1; perhaps TRBD1 as D (7 bases). Germline V gene sequence: CDR1 SGHTA, CDR2 FQGNSA. The CDR3 has 18 amino acids. Trimming shortened V by 1 base and J by 0 bases, and 16 bases separated the two germline ends. In nucleotides, the CDR3 is TGTGCCAGCAGCTTAGGTAGGGGGCGGGGCAGCTCCTACAATGAGCAGTTCTTC. This gives the protein CASSLGRGRGSSYNEQFF.